The 30 T cell receptor beta chains listed next were all sequenced from one sample in a study of shared clonotypes between healthy human individuals. Method: immunoSEQ multiplex PCR; TCRdb's copy keeps in-frame clones and lacks some. The sample shows 2.5 million or so clones, roughly 92% of them seen only once. The specimen sequenced was naive CD4+ T cells sorted from blood. The sample's subset: CD45RA+ positively selected. The source of these receptors is a man younger than 35 in good health.

Turning to this clone: Within the sample, other DNA sequences also encode this same CDR3. The chain recombines TRBV9 with TRBJ1-4; tentatively, D is TRBD1 (6 bases). The V and J ends lost 0 bases and 7 bases respectively, with 10 bases between them. Germline V CDR1 and CDR2: SGDLS, YYNGEE. The CDR3 totals 14 residues. CDR3 sequence (DNA): TGTGCCAGCAGCGTAGGGGGGCTTAGTGAAAAACTGTTTTTT. Residues: CASSVGGLSEKLFF.

The chain links TRBV30 to TRBJ1-5; 9 bases align to TRBD1. The CDR3 consists of 15 residues. The junction had 12 bases not matched to a gene; V was cut back by 2 bases and J by 10 bases. Germline loops: CDR1 GTSNPN, CDR2 SVGIG (reference sequence). Here the CDR3 reads CAWSPPGTGRYPQHF. The CDR3 nucleotides read TGTGCCTGGAGTCCCCCCGGGACAGGGCGGTACCCCCAGCATTTT.

The J gene is TRBJ2-2, the V gene TRBV5-4; D uncertain. Trimming removed 4 bases from V and 5 bases from J, with 6 bases in between. This CDR3 spans 12 amino acids. Germline-derived CDR1 and CDR2 are SGHNT and YYREEE (reference sequence). The DNA for the CDR3 is TGTGCCAGCAGCCAAAGAACCGGGGAGCTGTTTTTT. Encoded protein: CASSQRTGELFF.

Note on this clone: Other DNA sequences in the sample encode the same CDR3. The rearrangement links TRBV19 to TRBJ2-1; D not resolved. The CDR3 loop spans 12 amino acids. The germline V and J ends were trimmed by 2 bases and 7 bases, with 6 bases remaining between them. CDR1 and CDR2 (germline): LNHDA, SQIVND (reference sequence). The CDR3 region is CASSILSNEQFF. In DNA, the CDR3 is TGTGCCAGTAGTATACTGTCAAATGAGCAGTTCTTC.

CDR3 amino acids: CASSQDRDGSPYGYTF. The CDR3 region has the DNA TGTGCCAGCAGCCAAGATCGGGACGGCTCCCCCTATGGCTACACCTTC. The chain combines TRBV4-2 with TRBJ1-2; D might be TRBD1 (5 bases). Germline V gives CDR1 LGHNA, CDR2 YNFKEQ. V was cut by 0 bases and J by 4 bases, with 15 bases left in between. CDR3 size: 16 residues.

This clone was seen only once. CDR3 nucleotide sequence: TGTGCCAGCACTGACGTAGTCGACACTGAAGCTTTCTTT. Residues: CASTDVVDTEAFF. This chain uses TRBV2 with TRBJ1-1, with no clear D. The CDR3 totals 13 residues. With 7 bases removed from V and 3 bases from J, the gap between germline ends came to 12 bases. Per germline, CDR1 SNHLY and CDR2 FYNNEI. The whole variable domain, remainder taken from reference TRBV2 and TRBJ1-1, is EPEVTQTPSHQVTQMGQEVILRCVPISNHLYFYWYRQILGQKVEFLVSFYNNEISEKSEIFDDQFSVERPDGSNFTLKIRSTKLEDSAMYFCASTDVVDTEAFFGQGTRLTVV.

This sequence joins TRBV2 and TRBJ2-2; tentative D call: TRBD2 (5 bases). Trimming shortened V by 4 bases and J by 4 bases, and 13 bases separated the two germline ends. This CDR3 has 15 amino acids. Germline V gene lookup returns CDR1 SNHLY and CDR2 FYNNEI. The CDR3 bases are TGTGCCAGCAGTGTTGGTCTAGCAAGCACCGGGGAGCTGTTTTTT. Translated, it gives CASSVGLASTGELFF.

The chain has TRBV11-2 and TRBJ2-5; D possibly corresponds to TRBD2 (6 bases). Germline loops: CDR1 SGHAT, CDR2 FQNNGV. V was shortened by 5 bases and J by 11 bases, with 12 bases between the two germline ends. The CDR3 is made up of 11 amino acids. CDR3 coding DNA: TGTGCCAGCAGCCGGGGGATGGAGCAGTACTTC. Translation gives CASSRGMEQYF.

This rearrangement joins TRBV7-2 to TRBJ2-7; D may be TRBD2 (6 bases). Germline lookup yields CDR1 SGHTA and CDR2 FQGNSA. V shed 4 bases and J shed 0 bases, with 13 bases lying between them. This CDR3 is built from 15 residues. In DNA, the CDR3 is TGTGCCAGCAGCTACACTAGCCACCTCTCCTACGAGCAGTACTTC. Translated: CASSYTSHLSYEQYF.

The rearrangement links TRBV2 to TRBJ2-1, with TRBD2 matching 7 bases. This CDR3 comprises 15 residues. The V and J ends lost 8 bases and 0 bases, in that order; junction bases with no gene match: 7. Germline V gene sequence: CDR1 SNHLY, CDR2 FYNNEI. CDR3 nucleotides: TGTGCCAGCCGCTGGCGCGGGGGCTCCTACAATGAGCAGTTCTTC. Translated: CASRWRGGSYNEQFF.

The V call is TRBV10-3, the J call TRBJ2-7; D is possibly TRBD1 (5 bases). This CDR3 contains 13 residues. V was cut by 10 bases and J by 0 bases, with 13 bases left in between. The germline V gene has CDR1 ENHRY and CDR2 SYGVKD. CDR3 bases: TGTGCCACCATGGACACCCTCTCCTACGAGCAGTACTTC. It yields the protein CATMDTLSYEQYF.

CDR3 nucleotide sequence: TGTGCCAGCAGCTTGGGTCGCGGGTATGAGCAGTTCTTC. Translating it yields CASSLGRGYEQFF. This chain links TRBV5-4 with TRBJ2-1, with D possibly being TRBD2 (5 bases). CDR3 length equals 13 residues. Germline CDR1 and CDR2: SGHNT and YYREEE (reference sequence). Trimming pared 0 bases from V and 8 bases from J, leaving 9 bases between.

Worth noting for this clone: This sample includes further DNA sequences coding for the same CDR3. V is TRBV6-5 and J is TRBJ1-3, with D maybe TRBD1 (5 bases). With 5 bases removed from V and 4 bases from J, the gap between germline ends came to 9 bases. This CDR3 is 13 amino acids long. Germline CDR1 is MNHEY and CDR2 is SVGAGI. CDR3 DNA sequence: TGTGCCAGCAGTAGGGGTTCGGGAAACACCATATATTTT. Protein: CASSRGSGNTIYF.

CDR3 nucleotides: TGCGCCAGCAGCTCGGACAGGGGCTGGGACATGAGCACAGATACGCAGTATTTT. Protein sequence: CASSSDRGWDMSTDTQYF. The chain has TRBV5-1 and TRBJ2-3; 9 nucleotides align to TRBD1. The CDR3 covers 18 residues. The V and J ends lost 3 bases and 0 bases, in that order; junction bases with no gene match: 11. Germline-derived CDR1 and CDR2 are SGHRS and YFSETQ. Together with reference TRBV5-1 and TRBJ2-3, the CDR3 gives the full variable domain: KAGVTQTPRYLIKTRGQQVTLSCSPISGHRSVSWYQQTPGQGLQFLFEYFSETQRNKGNFPGRFSGRQFSNSRSEMNVSTLELGDSALYLCASSSDRGWDMSTDTQYFGPGTRLTVL.

The chain combines TRBV4-3 with TRBJ2-1; possibly TRBD1 for D (5 bases). V was cut by 0 bases and J by 0 bases, with 9 bases left in between. Germline lookup yields CDR1 LGHNA and CDR2 YSLEER. The length of the CDR3 is 16 residues. Here the CDR3 reads CASSQDRASSYNEQFF. For the CDR3, the DNA is TGCGCCAGCAGCCAAGACAGGGCCAGCTCCTACAATGAGCAGTTCTTC.

This chain connects TRBV7-8 to TRBJ2-3, with 8 bases matching TRBD1. Germline lookup yields CDR1 SGHVS and CDR2 FQNEAQ. The V segment lost 5 bases and the J segment 6 bases; nucleotides outside the gene matches: 4. The CDR3 has 13 amino acids. The CDR3 protein is CASSPGGADTQYF. CDR3 nucleotides: TGTGCCAGCAGCCCAGGGGGCGCGGATACGCAGTATTTT.

CDR3 sequence (DNA): TGTGCCAGCAGTTCGTCAGGGGGCGGGGAGACCCAGTACTTC. This sequence encodes CASSSSGGGETQYF. This sequence joins TRBV28 and TRBJ2-5, with TRBD1 matching 8 bases. CDR1 is MDHEN, CDR2 SYDVKM, per germline. V was clipped by 4 bases and J by 5 bases; unmatched bases: 6. The CDR3 is 14 amino acids.

The chain joins TRBV2 to TRBJ2-5, with 7 bases matching TRBD2. The trim removed 3 bases at V and 3 bases at J, leaving 7 bases unmatched. The length of the CDR3 is 15 residues. CDR1 and CDR2 (germline): SNHLY, FYNNEI. The CDR3 is CASSDSSGVKETQYF. The DNA for the CDR3 is TGTGCCAGCAGTGATTCGAGCGGGGTTAAAGAGACCCAGTACTTC.

The chain links TRBV27 to TRBJ2-3; 8 nucleotides line up with TRBD2. Per the germline V gene, CDR1 is MNHEY and CDR2 is SMNVEV (reference sequence). Trimming at V came to 5 bases and at J to 15 bases, leaving 16 bases not matched to a gene. This CDR3 region has 14 residues. CDR3 residues: CASSPGVPGTRGYF. For the CDR3, the DNA is TGTGCCAGCAGTCCAGGGGTACCCGGGACTAGAGGTTATTTT.

The CDR3: CASSSGQEYQETQYF. CDR3 nucleotides: TGTGCCAGCAGTTCGGGACAGGAGTACCAAGAGACCCAGTACTTC. This chain uses TRBV5-4 with TRBJ2-5; 8 nucleotides match TRBD1. The V gene end was trimmed by 5 bases and the J gene end by 0 bases; junction bases not matched to a gene: 6. CDR1 is SGHNT and CDR2 is YYREEE in the germline V gene (reference sequence). The CDR3 spans 15 residues.

The chain combines TRBV6-5 with TRBJ2-6, with a possible D match to TRBD2 (6 bases). The CDR3 consists of 15 residues. Germline values: CDR1 MNHEY, CDR2 SVGAGI. V was trimmed by 7 bases and J by 1 base, leaving 11 bases between them. The CDR3 DNA reads as TGTGCCAGCACCCCGGGGGTTTCTGGGGCCAACGTCCTGACTTTC. It is translated as CASTPGVSGANVLTF.

The chain has TRBV30 and TRBJ2-1, with no clear D. V dropped 2 bases and J dropped 9 bases, with 8 bases sitting between them. The CDR3 has 11 residues. Germline lookup yields CDR1 GTSNPN and CDR2 SVGIG (reference sequence). The CDR3 loop reads CAWSFFAEQFF. CDR3 nucleotides: TGTGCCTGGAGTTTTTTTGCTGAGCAGTTCTTC.

This clone was seen just once. The genes are TRBV19 and TRBJ1-5, with D hard to call. V lost 6 bases and J lost 3, with 15 bases in between. Looked up from germline, CDR1 is LNHDA and CDR2 is SQIVND (reference sequence). The CDR3 is 15 residues long. DNA for the CDR3: TGTGCCAGTAGCTATACTAGGGCTGACAATCAGCCCCAGCATTTT. Translating gives CASSYTRADNQPQHF.

This chain connects TRBV28 to TRBJ2-7, with 8 bases lining up with TRBD2. In germline, CDR1 is MDHEN, CDR2 SYDVKM. The CDR3 sequence is 12 residues long. The junction had 6 bases not matched to a gene; V was cut back by 10 bases and J by 4 bases. The CDR3 is CATSGGRYEQYF. In DNA form, the CDR3 reads TGTGCCACCAGCGGGGGAAGGTACGAGCAGTACTTC.

V usage is TRBV6-5 and J usage is TRBJ2-7, with D possibly matching TRBD1 (6 bases). CDR1 and CDR2 (germline): MNHEY, SVGAGI. CDR3 size: 16 residues. V lost 0 bases and J lost 5, with 17 bases in between. Here the CDR3 DNA reads TGTGCCAGCAGTTACTCGAGGGGGAGTGGGGCGGACGAGCAGTACTTC. Protein product: CASSYSRGSGADEQYF.

The chain has TRBV9 and TRBJ1-1; 8 bases line up with TRBD1. CDR1 and CDR2 from the germline V gene are SGDLS and YYNGEE. CDR3 length: 15 residues. V shed 4 bases, J shed 1 base, and the junction held 6 bases outside the gene matches. Here the CDR3 DNA reads TGTGCCAGCAGCCCCCGGACAGGGAGGAACACTGAAGCTTTCTTT. Residues: CASSPRTGRNTEAFF.

On this clone: The same CDR3 can be traced to other DNA sequences in this sample. This chain links TRBV2 with TRBJ1-1, with TRBD1 matching over 7 bases. Trimming at V came to 6 bases and at J to 0 bases, leaving 1 base not matched to a gene. The V gene's germline CDR1 is SNHLY and CDR2 FYNNEI. The CDR3 has 13 residues. The CDR3 sequence: CASRGTVNTEAFF. For the CDR3, the DNA is TGTGCCAGCAGAGGGACAGTGAACACTGAAGCTTTCTTT.

The chain recombines TRBV5-1 with TRBJ2-1, with D maybe TRBD1 (5 bases). The CDR3 extends over 14 amino acids. From germline, CDR1 is SGHRS and CDR2 YFSETQ. Trimming removed 0 bases from V and 7 bases from J, with 11 bases in between. The CDR3 DNA reads TGCGCCAGCAGCTTGGCTCAGGGCCTGAATGAGCAGTTCTTC. It encodes CASSLAQGLNEQFF.

Worth noting for this clone: The same CDR3 can be traced to other DNA sequences in this sample. The chain employs TRBV5-1 and TRBJ1-6; TRBD1 matches at 8 bases. The V segment lost 0 bases and the J segment 7 bases; nucleotides outside the gene matches: 3. Germline lookup yields CDR1 SGHRS and CDR2 YFSETQ. The CDR3 has 15 residues. CDR3 nucleotide sequence: TGCGCCAGCAGCTTGGAGGCAGGGGGCAATTCACCCCTCCACTTT. Its translation is CASSLEAGGNSPLHF.

The chain uses TRBV11-2 and TRBJ2-2, with D hard to call. Germline-derived CDR1 and CDR2 are SGHAT and FQNNGV. This CDR3 is built from 13 residues. Trimming cost V 0 bases and J 6 bases, with 5 bases left between them. This chain's CDR3 is CASSLDVSGELFF. CDR3 coding DNA: TGTGCCAGCAGCTTAGACGTTTCCGGGGAGCTGTTTTTT.